In its sample, the clone carrying this T cell receptor (beta chain) was seen a few times. As yet, its antigen is unknown. The data were obtained in a study of graft-versus-host responses after intestinal transplantation. Study-wide background: Once they had received anti-thymocyte globulin induction, all recipients took tacrolimus and steroids for roughly three years. General study findings and limits: Researchers found peak circulating GvH clone levels linked to early post-transplant HvG declines. Within allografts, high graft-versus-host to host-versus-graft clonal ratios were seen among patients with graft-donor T cell macrochimerism.

Germline lookup yields CDR1 SGHDN and CDR2 FVKESK. Trimming took 4 bases from V and 5 from J, leaving 5 bases between them. The CDR3 contains 11 residues. Only in-frame clones appear in the TCRdb table, and some are missing; sequencing was by immunoSEQ multiplex PCR. Altogether around 100,000 clones are present, 80% to 95% being singletons, with the ten largest covering less than 1.5%. This chain uses TRBV14 with TRBJ1-1; D is ambiguous. The receptor comes from a human donor who received an intestinal transplant. Specimen: unstimulated CD8+ T cells sorted from spleen or lymph node cells, collected before intestinal transplant. The CDR3 coding sequence is TGTGCCAGCAGCCTCGGGACTGAAGCTTTCTTT. Protein sequence: CASSLGTEAFF.